Listed below are T cell receptor beta chains from one sample, sequenced in a study of blood T cell repertoires in COVID-19. Method: immunoSEQ multiplex PCR; TCRdb's copy keeps in-frame clones and lacks some. This sample has 270,000 or so clones, with 85% found just once. The sequenced sample consisted of peripheral blood. Receptor source: a human donor in a cohort sampled during active COVID-19. Each CDR3 is given with its conserved first and last residue. D genes are given only for firm matches. Clone size is shown for a subset of rows, as once, few, many or a class of expanded clone.

>TRBJ2-7|NA|TRBV19|NA
CASSITGLPYEQYF
TGTGCCAGTAGTATAACAGGGTTACCCTACGAGCAGTACTTC
>TRBJ1-2|NA|TRBV5-5|once
CASSLAPNYGYTF
TGTGCCAGCAGCTTAGCTCCTAACTATGGCTACACCTTC
>TRBJ1-5|TRBD1|TRBV19|NA
CASSHRGQGEQPQHF
TGTGCCAGTAGCCACCGGGGACAGGGGGAACAGCCCCAGCATTTT
>TRBJ2-2|NA|TRBV7-2|few
CASRPNGLPTGELFF
TGTGCCAGCAGACCGAACGGACTTCCGACCGGGGAGCTGTTTTTT
>TRBJ1-1|NA|TRBV6-6|few
CASSYISGGQAFF
TGTGCCAGCAGTTATATTTCGGGAGGTCAAGCTTTCTTT
>TRBJ2-4|TRBD1|TRBV9|NA
CASSPQGANTNIQYF
TGTGCCAGCAGCCCACAGGGGGCGAATACAAACATTCAGTACTTC
>TRBJ2-5|NA|TRBV7-8|NA
CASSLSSGQETQYF
TGTGCCAGCAGCTTAAGTAGCGGACAAGAGACCCAGTACTTC
>TRBJ2-5|NA|TRBV21-1|once
CASKTILPGTQYF
TGTGCCAGCAAAACCATCCTTCCGGGGACCCAGTACTTC
>TRBJ2-7|NA|TRBV15|NA
CATSRGPGQNYEQYF
TGTGCCACCAGCAGAGGCCCCGGACAGAACTACGAGCAGTACTTC
>TRBJ1-5|NA|TRBV7-9|once
CASSLVGEGQPQHF
TGTGCCAGCAGCTTAGTAGGAGAAGGTCAGCCCCAGCATTTT
>TRBJ2-2|TRBD1|TRBV5-4|NA
CASSLDGQADTGELFF
TGTGCCAGCAGCTTGGACGGACAGGCGGACACCGGGGAGCTGTTTTTT